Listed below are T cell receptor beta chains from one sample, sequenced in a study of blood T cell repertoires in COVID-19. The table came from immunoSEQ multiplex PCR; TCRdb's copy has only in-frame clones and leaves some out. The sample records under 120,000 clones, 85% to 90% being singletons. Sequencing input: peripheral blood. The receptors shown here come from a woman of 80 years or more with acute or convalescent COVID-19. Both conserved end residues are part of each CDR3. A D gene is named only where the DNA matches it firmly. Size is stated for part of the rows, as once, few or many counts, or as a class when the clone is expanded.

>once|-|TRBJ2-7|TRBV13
TGTGCCAGCAGCTTAGGGTCCGGGAAGGCCTACGAGCAGTACTTC
CASSLGSGKAYEQYF
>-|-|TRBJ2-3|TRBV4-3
TGCGCCAGCAGCCAAGGAGGGGGGGGACTGAGCACAGATACGCAGTATTTT
CASSQGGGGLSTDTQYF
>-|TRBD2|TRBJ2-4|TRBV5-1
TGCGCCAGCAGCTTGGTTACTAGCGGGGCGAGGATAGCCAAAAACATTCAGTACTTC
CASSLVTSGARIAKNIQYF
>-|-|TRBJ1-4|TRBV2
TGTGCCAGCACTAGATCTGGGAAACTGTTTTTT
CASTRSGKLFF
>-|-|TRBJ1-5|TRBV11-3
TGTGCCAGCAGCACCCCAGGGTCACAGCCCCAGCATTTT
CASSTPGSQPQHF
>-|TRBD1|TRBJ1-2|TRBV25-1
TGTGCCAGCAGTGATGTGGGCAGGGGGCATGGCTACACCTTC
CASSDVGRGHGYTF
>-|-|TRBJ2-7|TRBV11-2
TGTGCCAGCAGCCCGCCCTCAGGGAACTACGAGCAGTACTTC
CASSPPSGNYEQYF
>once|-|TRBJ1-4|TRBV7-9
TGTGCCAGCAGCTACCCTCGACAGGAAAGCTCCGTCCCTAATGAAAAACTGTTTTTT
CASSYPRQESSVPNEKLFF
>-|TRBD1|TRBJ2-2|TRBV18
TGTGCCAGCTCAACCTCGGGACAGGGGTACACCGGGGAGCTGTTTTTT
CASSTSGQGYTGELFF
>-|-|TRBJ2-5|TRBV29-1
TGCAGCGTGGCGGTCGGGGTCGGGGAGACCCAGTACTTC
CSVAVGVGETQYF
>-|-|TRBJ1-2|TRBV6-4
TGTGCCAGCAGTGACGGGACAAACTATGGCTACACCTTC
CASSDGTNYGYTF
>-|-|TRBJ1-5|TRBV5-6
TGTGCCAGCAGCTTCGGGGGTAATCAGCCCCAGCATTTT
CASSFGGNQPQHF
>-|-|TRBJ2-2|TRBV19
TGTGCCAGTAGTCCGGACAGAACCTACACCGGGGAGCTGTTTTTT
CASSPDRTYTGELFF
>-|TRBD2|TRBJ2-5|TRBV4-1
TGCGCCAGCAGCCCTGGACTAGCGGGGATGGAGACCCAGTACTTC
CASSPGLAGMETQYF
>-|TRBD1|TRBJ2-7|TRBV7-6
TGTGCCAGCAGCCGGGGACAGAGCTCCTACGAGCAGTACTTC
CASSRGQSSYEQYF
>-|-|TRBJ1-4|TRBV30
TGTGCCTGGAGTGTGGGGAGGCTTAATGAAAAACTGTTTTTT
CAWSVGRLNEKLFF
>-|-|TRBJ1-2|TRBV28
TGTGCCAGCAGTGCGGGGATACCGAGGGTATTTTACACCTTC
CASSAGIPRVFYTF
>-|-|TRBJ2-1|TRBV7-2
TGTGCCAGCAGCTTAGGCAGGAGGGGCACAAATGAGCAGTTCTTC
CASSLGRRGTNEQFF
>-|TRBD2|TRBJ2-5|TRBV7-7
TGTGCCAGCAGCAAGAAAACCCAGAGACTAGCGGGCAACCAAGAGACCCAGTACTTC
CASSKKTQRLAGNQETQYF
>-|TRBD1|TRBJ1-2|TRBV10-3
TGTGCCATCAGTGATACAGGGGGAAGATATGGCTACACCTTC
CAISDTGGRYGYTF
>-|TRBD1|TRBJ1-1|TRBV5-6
TGTGCCAGCAGCCGGGACAGGGGAAACACTGAAGCTTTCTTT
CASSRDRGNTEAFF
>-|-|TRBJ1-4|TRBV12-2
TGTGCAAGTCGCTGTGGCGGTTGGGACAAGGGATCGGAAAAACTGTTTTTT
CASRCGGWDKGSEKLFF
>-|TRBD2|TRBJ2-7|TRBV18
TGTGCCAGCTCCGTCCGGGGACTAGCTCAAGAGCAGTACTTC
CASSVRGLAQEQYF
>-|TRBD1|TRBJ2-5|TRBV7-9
TGTGCCAGCAGCCAGGGACAGTACCAAGAGACCCAGTACTTC
CASSQGQYQETQYF
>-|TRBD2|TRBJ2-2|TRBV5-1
TGCGCCAGCAGCTTGGCACTAGCGGGACTTAACACCGGGGAGCTGTTTTTT
CASSLALAGLNTGELFF
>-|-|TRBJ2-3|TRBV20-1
TGCAGTGCACTCACAGATACGCAGTATTTT
CSALTDTQYF
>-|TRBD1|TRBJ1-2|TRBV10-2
TGCGCCAGCAGGACGGGACAGGGATCGAAGGGCTACACCTTC
CASRTGQGSKGYTF
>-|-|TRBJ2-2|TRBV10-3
TGTGCCATCAGTGAGTCGGCCCTTAACACCGGGGAGCTGTTTTTT
CAISESALNTGELFF
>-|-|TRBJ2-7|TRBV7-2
TGTGCCAGCAGCTTCACAGGGCTCCCCTACGAGCAGTACTTC
CASSFTGLPYEQYF
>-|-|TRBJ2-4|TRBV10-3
TGTGCCATCAGTGAGTCGGGCGCCAAGGCCCAAAACATTCAGTACTTC
CAISESGAKAQNIQYF
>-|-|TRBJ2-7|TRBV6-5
TGTGCCAGCAGTTACTCGAAAGGCAGGAACGAGCAGTACTTC
CASSYSKGRNEQYF
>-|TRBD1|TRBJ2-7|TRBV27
TGTGCCAGCAGCCAAGGACAGGGGTTTACCTACGAGCAGTACTTC
CASSQGQGFTYEQYF
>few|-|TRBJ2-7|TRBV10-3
TGTGCCATCAGTGAGTCCTTATACGAGCAGTACTTC
CAISESLYEQYF
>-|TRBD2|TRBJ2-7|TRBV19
TGTGCCAGTACCAGGACTAGCGGAACCTACGAGCAGTACTTC
CASTRTSGTYEQYF
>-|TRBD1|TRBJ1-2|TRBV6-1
TGTGCCAGCAGTGCGAACTGGGACAGGGGGTCATATGGCTACACCTTC
CASSANWDRGSYGYTF
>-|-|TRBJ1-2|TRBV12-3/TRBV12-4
TGTGCCAGCAGTTCGGCGGGGCAAGGCTACACCTTC
CASSSAGQGYTF
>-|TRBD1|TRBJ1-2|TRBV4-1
TGCGCCAGCAGCCAAGATTTAGGGACAGACTATGGCTACACCTTC
CASSQDLGTDYGYTF
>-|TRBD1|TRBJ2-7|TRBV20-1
TGCAGTGCTAGTCGCCACGGGACAGGGGGCCGGGAGCAGTACTTC
CSASRHGTGGREQYF
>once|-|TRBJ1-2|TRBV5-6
TGTGCCAGCAGCTTGGGGCAGGGCTTCGGGGGCTACACCTTC
CASSLGQGFGGYTF
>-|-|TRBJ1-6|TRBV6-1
TGTGCCAGCAGTGATGACAGGAGCTCCTATAATTCACCCCTCCACTTT
CASSDDRSSYNSPLHF
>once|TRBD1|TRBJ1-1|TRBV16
TGTGCCAGCAGCCAACTACAGGGGGCGGCGAACACTGAAGCTTTCTTT
CASSQLQGAANTEAFF
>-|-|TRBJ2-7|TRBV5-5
TGTGCCAGCAGCTTGGGGGCAGGGCCCTCCTACGAGCAGTACTTC
CASSLGAGPSYEQYF
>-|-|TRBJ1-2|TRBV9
TGTGCCAGCAGCGCTAACGGGGGTCTGGAGGTGAGAGGCTACACCTTC
CASSANGGLEVRGYTF
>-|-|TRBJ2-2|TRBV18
TGTGCCAGCTCACCCGGACAGACGAACACCGGGGAGCTGTTTTTT
CASSPGQTNTGELFF
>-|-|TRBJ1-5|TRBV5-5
TGTGCCAGCAGCTTGGGGGCCAATCAGCCCCAGCATTTT
CASSLGANQPQHF
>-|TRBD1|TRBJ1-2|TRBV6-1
TGTGCCAGCGGAGACAGACAGGGTACTGGCTACACCTTC
CASGDRQGTGYTF
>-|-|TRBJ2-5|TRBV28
TGTGCCAGCCATTACGGAGAGACCCAGTACTTC
CASHYGETQYF
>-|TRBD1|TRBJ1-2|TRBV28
TGTGCCAGCAGTCCCCGGGACAGGGTTCTTTATGGCTACACCTTC
CASSPRDRVLYGYTF
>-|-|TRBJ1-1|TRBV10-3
TGTGCCCATCGTGAGGGAGGGGGCACTGAAGCTTTCTTT
CAHREGGGTEAFF
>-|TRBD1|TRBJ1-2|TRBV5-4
TGTGCCAGCAGCTTGGCTGGACAGGGAACCTATGGCTACACCTTC
CASSLAGQGTYGYTF
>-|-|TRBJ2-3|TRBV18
-
CASSPPWAGGNKYF
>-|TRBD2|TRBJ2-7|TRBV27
TGTGCCAGCAGGCCCGGGAGCGGGGGTTTCTACGAGCAGTACTTC
CASRPGSGGFYEQYF
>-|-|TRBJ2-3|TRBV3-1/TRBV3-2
TGTGCCAGCAGCCAGGGGGGAGGCACAGATACGCAGTATTTT
CASSQGGGTDTQYF
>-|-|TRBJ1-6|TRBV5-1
TGCGCCAGCAGCTTGGGACCCGAACAGGGAACCTCCTATAATTCACCCCTCCACTTT
CASSLGPEQGTSYNSPLHF